The present T cell receptor beta chain was sequenced within a study of blood T cell repertoires in COVID-19. About the study: COVID-19 samples from acute and convalescent phases originated in the United States, Italy and Spain. In each case, the material was cDNA or gDNA derived from T cells, B-cell-depleted T cells, or PBMCs.

There are 17 residues in the CDR3. The germline gives CDR1 LNHDA, CDR2 SQIVND (reference sequence). Trimming removed 1 base from V and 0 bases from J, with 15 bases in between. Data came from immunoSEQ multiplex PCR; TCRdb stores just in-frame clones and leaves some out. Altogether about 150,000 clones are present, 75% to 90% being singletons, with the ten largest covering approximately 5.1%. The receptor was isolated from a man in his 70s who had been exposed to COVID-19. The sample comprised PBMCs or T cells enriched from blood (not recorded which). The chain carries TRBV19 and TRBJ1-1; TRBD1 is a possible D gene (5 bases). CDR3 nucleotide sequence: TGTGCCAGTAGTATAGGAAGGGGTATGGAGCTGAACACTGAAGCTTTCTTT. Its translation: CASSIGRGMELNTEAFF. Full variable domain (rest looked up from reference TRBV19 and TRBJ1-1): DGGITQSPKYLFRKEGQNVTLSCEQNLNHDAMYWYRQDPGQGLRLIYYSQIVNDFQKGDIAEGYSVSREKKESFPLTVTSAQKNPTAFYLCASSIGRGMELNTEAFFGQGTRLTVV.